This T cell receptor (beta chain) was retrieved from a study of T cells in localized non-small cell lung cancer. Study-level points and caveats: Since sequencing was restricted to only one region of the tumor, intratumor heterogeneity remains a possibility. Researchers found a median approximately 60 of the top 100 tumor clones in adjacent lung.

Deletions cut 3 bases from V and 0 bases from J, with 4 bases between. CDR3 length equals 12 residues. Germline V lookup: CDR1 SGHDT, CDR2 YYEEEE. The assay was immunoSEQ multiplex PCR, and TCRdb's table has in-frame clones only and misses some. The sample yields about 20,000 clones, over 85% seen once. Notes on this clone: Its antigen is not known.

The receptor's source is a male donor aged 60 or over with stage I squamous cell lung carcinoma. The chain links TRBV5-6 to TRBJ2-7; D unclear. The specimen was peripheral blood, collected before any cancer treatment. The CDR3 here is CASSWSSYEQYF. CDR3 nucleotides: TGTGCCAGCAGCTGGTCCTCCTACGAGCAGTACTTC.